The 27 T cell receptor beta chains reported below all come from one sample, sequenced in a study of blood T cells in healthy people across ages. PCR was performed a second time for about 7 to 11 cycles using a sample-barcoded 5' primer and a J-beta primer mix. MiXCR, applied by TCRdb to the 5' RACE reads, yields one record per CDR3 protein. This table holds roughly 1.9 million distinct CDR3 sequences, approximately 40% found once. Sequencing was performed on blood. The receptors here all came from a human donor in good health.

V gene TRBV10-3 combines with J gene TRBJ1-4; possibly TRBD1 for D (6 bases). The CDR3 extends over 13 amino acids. Germline-derived CDR1 and CDR2 are ENHRY and SYGVKD. The V gene lost 3 bases and the J gene lost 5 bases, with 7 bases spanning the gap. The CDR3 DNA follows: TGTGCCATCAGTGACAGGGGAAATGAAAAACTGTTTTTT. Translating it yields CAISDRGNEKLFF.

CDR3 sequence reads: CSARGRELESYEQYF. The CDR3 nucleotides are TGCAGTGCTAGGGGACGGGAGTTAGAATCCTACGAGCAGTACTTC. This chain connects TRBV20-1 to TRBJ2-4; D might be TRBD2 (6 bases). Judging by the DNA end, TRBJ2-7 fits better; the J call may be wrong. This CDR3 spans 15 amino acids. Germline lookup yields CDR1 DFQATT and CDR2 SNEGSKA (reference sequence).

In this sample, this clonotype turned up a few times. The junction departs from germline at one end; a sequencing error may be responsible. V and J are TRBV5-1 and TRBJ2-4; TRBD2 matches at 9 bases. The J call may be incorrect, as the DNA end agrees better with TRBJ2-5. Germline V lookup: CDR1 SGHRS, CDR2 YFSETQ. The CDR3 runs 17 residues. The CDR3: CAGSLGGGEAFQETQYF. As DNA, the CDR3 is TGCGCCGGCAGCTTGGGCGGGGGGGAGGCGTTCCAAGAGACCCAGTACTTC.

The chain recombines TRBV9 with TRBJ2-7, with D perhaps matching TRBD2 (6 bases). This CDR3 contains 17 residues. Trimming removed 7 bases at V and 1 base at J, with 24 bases between. Germline V CDR1 and CDR2: SGDLS, YYNGEE. The CDR3: CASSLSGDATPSYEQYF. For the CDR3, the DNA is TGTGCCAGCTCCCTTAGCGGAGATGCCACCCCATCCTACGAGCAGTACTTC. Supplemented by reference TRBV9 and TRBJ2-7, the full variable domain reads DSGVTQTPKHLITATGQRVTLRCSPRSGDLSVYWYQQSLDQGLQFLIQYYNGEERAKGNILERFSAQQFPDLHSELNLSSLELGDSALYFCASSLSGDATPSYEQYFGPGTRLTVT.

As to this clonotype: The conserved closing phenylalanine or tryptophan is absent in this CDR3, likely reflecting a read error. The V call is TRBV29-1, the J call TRBJ1-2, with a possible D match to TRBD1 (6 bases). Trimming left V 4 bases short and J 4 bases short, with 10 bases between. From germline, CDR1 is SQVTM and CDR2 ANQGSEA. This CDR3 region has 12 residues. The DNA for the CDR3 is TGCAGCGTTGTCAGGGGCCTCTATGGCTACACCCTC. Amino acid sequence: CSVVRGLYGYTL.

The V and J genes are TRBV6-5 and TRBJ1-6; TRBD1 is a possible D gene (5 bases). Germline V gene lookup returns CDR1 MNHEY and CDR2 SVGAGI. The CDR3 loop spans 15 amino acids. Trimming took 6 bases from V and 13 from J, leaving 22 bases between them. CDR3 sequence (DNA): TGTGCCAGCAGCCCCCGACCGAGCCAGGGTTTTCCCCTCCACTTT. Encoded protein: CASSPRPSQGFPLHF.

The rearrangement uses TRBV7-2 and TRBJ2-3; 9 nucleotides match TRBD2. Germline CDR1 and CDR2: SGHTA and FQGNSA. The length of the CDR3 is 16 residues. Trimming took 5 bases from V and 1 from J; bases not matched to a gene: 7. The CDR3 sequence is CASSQGLAIRTDTQYF. CDR3 DNA sequence: TGTGCCAGCAGCCAGGGACTAGCTATCCGCACAGATACGCAGTATTTT.

V is TRBV9 and J is TRBJ2-1; 13 bases agree with TRBD2. Germline V gene lookup returns CDR1 SGDLS and CDR2 YYNGEE. With V trimmed by 0 bases and J by 0 bases, 9 bases remained unmatched. CDR3 size: 20 residues. CDR3 in DNA: TGTGCCAGCAGCGTAGCTTCGGGACTAGCGGGAACGAGCTCCTACAATGAGCAGTTCTTC. It encodes CASSVASGLAGTSSYNEQFF.

The chain couples TRBV29-1 to TRBJ2-5; D gene unclear. Germline V lookup: CDR1 SQVTM, CDR2 ANQGSEA. Trimming removed 6 bases at V and 3 bases at J, with 14 bases between. The CDR3 runs to 13 residues. CDR3 protein: CSVARTRKETQYF. CDR3 sequence (DNA): TGCAGCGTGGCGAGGACCAGGAAAGAGACCCAGTACTTC.

This chain connects TRBV20-1 to TRBJ2-5; 9 bases match TRBD1. The CDR3 totals 14 residues. Germline-derived CDR1 and CDR2 are DFQATT and SNEGSKA (reference sequence). V shed 8 bases and J 5 bases; nucleotides not matched to a gene: 12. For the CDR3, the DNA is TGCAGTCCTTATATGGGACAGGGAAGGGAGACCCAGTACTTC. It encodes CSPYMGQGRETQYF.

The V call is TRBV27, the J call TRBJ1-4; D may be TRBD1 (6 bases). V dropped 3 bases and J dropped 7 bases, with 21 bases sitting between them. Germline CDR1 is MNHEY and CDR2 is SMNVEV (reference sequence). This CDR3 is built from 17 residues. The CDR3 spells CASSFQGGGTGIEKLFF. In DNA form, the CDR3 reads TGTGCCAGCAGTTTCCAGGGTGGGGGCACAGGAATTGAAAAACTGTTTTTT.

In its sample, this clonotype was seen a few times. The junction and the germline gene differ at one end; a read error may be behind it. The chain employs TRBV27 and TRBJ2-6; D is undetermined. The CDR3 extends over 15 amino acids. Germline loops: CDR1 MNHEY, CDR2 SMNVEV (reference sequence). In DNA form, the CDR3 reads TGTGCCAGCAGTTTGGTAGCCTCTGGGACCAACGTCCTGACTTTC. Translated, it gives CASSLVASGTNVLTF.

The chain is built from TRBV24-1 and TRBJ2-3; the D is unclear. Per germline, CDR1 KGHDR and CDR2 SFDVKD. There are 15 residues in the CDR3. Trimming took 3 bases from V and 1 from J, leaving 10 bases between them. CDR3 DNA sequence: TGTGCCACCAGTGATCCCGGAGTAGGCACAGATACGCAGTATTTT. It codes for CATSDPGVGTDTQYF.

V and J are TRBV4-2 and TRBJ2-7; 9 bases are a match to TRBD2. V lost 0 bases to trimming and J lost 3 bases; unmatched junction nucleotides: 9. CDR3 size: 17 residues. Looked up from germline, CDR1 is LGHNA and CDR2 is YNFKEQ. CDR3 region: CASSQDPRVAGDYEQYF. CDR3 nucleotide sequence: TGTGCCAGCAGCCAAGACCCCAGGGTAGCGGGGGACTACGAGCAGTACTTC.

The genes are TRBV29-1 and TRBJ2-7; 8 positions match TRBD2. Germline V lookup: CDR1 SQVTM, CDR2 ANQGSEA. J was trimmed by 4 bases and V by 0 bases; bases with no gene match: 8. This CDR3 has 15 amino acids. DNA for the CDR3: TGCAGCGTTGAAGAGGCGGGGGGCTCCCGATACGAGCAGTACTTC. It yields the protein CSVEEAGGSRYEQYF.

CDR3 sequence: CASSQPTSTDTQYF. The CDR3 nucleotides are TGTGCCAGCAGCCAACCGACTAGCACAGATACGCAGTATTTT. The chain carries TRBV7-9 and TRBJ2-3, with no clear D. V lost 5 bases and J lost 0, with 9 bases in between. Germline values: CDR1 SEHNR, CDR2 FQNEAQ (reference sequence). This CDR3 region has 14 residues. The variable domain in full, completed from reference TRBV7-9 and TRBJ2-3, reads DTGVSQNPRHKITKRGQNVTFRCDPISEHNRLYWYRQTLGQGPEFLTYFQNEAQLEKSRLLSDRFSAERPKGSFSTLEIQRTEQGDSAMYLCASSQPTSTDTQYFGPGTRLTVL.

The chain recombines TRBV2 with TRBJ1-5; no definite D call. The CDR3 length is 13 residues. Deletions cut 4 bases from V and 7 bases from J, with 11 bases between. Germline V gene sequence: CDR1 SNHLY, CDR2 FYNNEI. CDR3 nucleotide sequence: TGTGCCAGCAGTGCCCGGGAGGGCCAGCCCCAGCATTTT. Its translation: CASSAREGQPQHF. Full variable domain (missing parts from reference TRBV2 and TRBJ1-5): EPEVTQTPSHQVTQMGQEVILRCVPISNHLYFYWYRQILGQKVEFLVSFYNNEISEKSEIFDDQFSVERPDGSNFTLKIRSTKLEDSAMYFCASSAREGQPQHFGDGTRLSIL.

The rearrangement uses TRBV12-3 or TRBV12-4 and TRBJ2-7; a weak D match, TRBD1 (5 bases). The CDR3 has 16 amino acids. V was shortened by 6 bases and J by 2 bases, with 20 bases between the two germline ends. The CDR3, as DNA: TGTGCCAGCAGGGGTTTATCCGACAGTGGAACCTACGAGCAGTACTTC. This encodes CASRGLSDSGTYEQYF.

The chain is built from TRBV4-2 and TRBJ2-1, with D possibly being TRBD1 or TRBD2 (5 bases each). V was cut by 0 bases and J by 6 bases, with 15 bases left in between. CDR3 length: 16 residues. CDR1 and CDR2 (germline): LGHNA, YNFKEQ. CDR3 region: CASSQEGPIVGNEQFF. The DNA of the CDR3 is TGTGCCAGCAGCCAAGAGGGACCCATCGTAGGCAATGAGCAGTTCTTC.

This chain links TRBV25-1 with TRBJ1-2, with D maybe TRBD1 (5 bases). The CDR3 is made up of 13 amino acids. V shed 2 bases and J shed 3 bases, with 7 bases lying between them. CDR1 is MGHDK, CDR2 SYGVNS, per germline. The CDR3 is CASSEVGDYGYTF. In DNA, the CDR3 is TGTGCCAGCAGTGAAGTAGGGGACTATGGCTACACCTTC.

The V call is TRBV2, the J call TRBJ2-1, with a tentative D call TRBD1 (6 bases). Germline CDR1 SNHLY, CDR2 FYNNEI. V lost 8 bases, J lost 3 bases, and 11 bases lay in between. The CDR3 spans 13 residues. The CDR3: CASGRDNYNEQFF. The CDR3, as DNA: TGTGCCAGCGGTCGGGACAACTACAATGAGCAGTTCTTC.

This clonotype was seen just once. The chain has TRBV6-2 or TRBV6-3 and TRBJ2-7; D remains ambiguous. V shed 6 bases and J shed 6 bases, with 12 bases lying between them. The CDR3 is 12 residues long. Per the germline V gene, CDR1 is MNHEY and CDR2 is SVGEGT. The CDR3 here is CASSFPICEQYF. The DNA for the CDR3 is TGTGCCAGCAGCTTCCCGATCTGCGAGCAGTACTTC.

This sequence joins TRBV2 and TRBJ1-5, with 7 bases fitting TRBD1. CDR1 and CDR2 from the germline V gene are SNHLY and FYNNEI. Unmatched junction bases numbered 14, after V lost 6 bases and J lost 9 bases. The CDR3 has 15 amino acids. The CDR3 protein is CASSRGGQPARPQHF. For the CDR3, the DNA is TGTGCCAGCAGCCGGGGGGGACAGCCGGCTCGGCCCCAGCATTTT.

The chain links TRBV5-1 to TRBJ1-5; D unclear. The V gene's germline CDR1 is SGHRS and CDR2 YFSETQ. V was shortened by 0 bases and J by 3 bases, with 10 bases between the two germline ends. The CDR3 sequence is 15 residues long. The DNA of the CDR3 is TGCGCCAGCAGCTTGGATTCCGGGTACAATCAGCCCCAGCATTTT. Residues: CASSLDSGYNQPQHF.

This clonotype was picked up many times. The V call is TRBV20-1, the J call TRBJ2-1, with 8 bases that match TRBD2. This CDR3 region has 14 residues. Germline CDR1 DFQATT, CDR2 SNEGSKA (reference sequence). V was pared by 3 bases and J by 0 bases, with 1 base of the junction left unmatched. The CDR3: CSASGGASYNEQFF. The CDR3 bases are TGCAGTGCTAGCGGGGGGGCCTCCTACAATGAGCAGTTCTTC.

About this clonotype: The germline gene is not matched at one end of the junction; a read error may be the cause. The J gene is TRBJ2-3, the V gene TRBV29-1; 7 bases match TRBD2. Germline V lookup: CDR1 SQVTM, CDR2 ANQGSEA. This CDR3 is 17 amino acids long. The CDR3: CSFPRRTVGTSADMQYF. The CDR3 DNA is TGCAGTTTTCCGCGGCGGACCGTAGGTACTAGCGCAGATATGCAGTATTTT.

In its sample, this clonotype was seen once. The chain joins TRBV12-3 or TRBV12-4 to TRBJ2-3; possibly TRBD1 for D (6 bases). The CDR3 is made up of 19 amino acids. V dropped 4 bases and J dropped 0 bases, with 23 bases sitting between them. CDR3 nucleotide sequence: TGTGCCAGCAGTTCATCTATATGGGGGCCCCACCCCAGCACAGATACGCAGTATTTT. Protein: CASSSSIWGPHPSTDTQYF.